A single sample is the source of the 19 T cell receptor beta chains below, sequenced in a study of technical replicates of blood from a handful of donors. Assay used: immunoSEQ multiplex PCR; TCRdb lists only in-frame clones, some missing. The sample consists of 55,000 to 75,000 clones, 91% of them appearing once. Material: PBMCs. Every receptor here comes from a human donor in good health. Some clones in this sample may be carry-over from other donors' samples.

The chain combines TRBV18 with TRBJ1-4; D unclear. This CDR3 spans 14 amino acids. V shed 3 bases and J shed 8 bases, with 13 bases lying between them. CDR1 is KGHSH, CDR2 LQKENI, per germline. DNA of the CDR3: TGTGCCAGCTCACCTGGATCCCCGGGGGAAAAACTGTTTTTT. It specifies CASSPGSPGEKLFF.

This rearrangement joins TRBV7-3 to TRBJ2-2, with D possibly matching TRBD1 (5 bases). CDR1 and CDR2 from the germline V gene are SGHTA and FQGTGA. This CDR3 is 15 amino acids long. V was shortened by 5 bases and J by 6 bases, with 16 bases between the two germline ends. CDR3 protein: CASSKGILGSGELFF. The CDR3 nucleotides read TGTGCCAGCAGCAAGGGGATCCTCGGGTCCGGGGAGCTGTTTTTT.

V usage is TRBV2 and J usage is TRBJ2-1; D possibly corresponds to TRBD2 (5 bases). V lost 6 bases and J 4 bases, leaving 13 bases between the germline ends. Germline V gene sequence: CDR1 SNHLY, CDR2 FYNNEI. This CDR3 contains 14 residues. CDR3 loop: CASRTEWEYNEQFF. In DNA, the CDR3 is TGTGCCAGCAGGACGGAGTGGGAGTACAATGAGCAGTTCTTC.

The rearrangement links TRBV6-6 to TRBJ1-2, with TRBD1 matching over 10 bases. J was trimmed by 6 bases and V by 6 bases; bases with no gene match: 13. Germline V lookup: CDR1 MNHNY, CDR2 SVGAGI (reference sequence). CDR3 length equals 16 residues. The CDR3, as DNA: TGTGCCAGCAGCACGGACAGGGGGTCAAGGGTCGATGGCTACACCTTC. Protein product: CASSTDRGSRVDGYTF.

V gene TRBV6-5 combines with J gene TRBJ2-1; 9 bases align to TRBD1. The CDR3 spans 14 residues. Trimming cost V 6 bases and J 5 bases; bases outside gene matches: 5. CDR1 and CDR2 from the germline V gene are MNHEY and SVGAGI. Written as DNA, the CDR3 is TGTGCCAGCAGAATACAGGGGGCACACAATGAGCAGTTCTTC. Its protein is CASRIQGAHNEQFF.

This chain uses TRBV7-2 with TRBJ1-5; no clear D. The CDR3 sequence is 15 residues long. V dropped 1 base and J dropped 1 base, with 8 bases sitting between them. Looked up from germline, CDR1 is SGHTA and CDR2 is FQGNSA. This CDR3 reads CASSLGQTSNQPQHF. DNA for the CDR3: TGTGCCAGCAGCTTAGGACAAACAAGCAATCAGCCCCAGCATTTT.

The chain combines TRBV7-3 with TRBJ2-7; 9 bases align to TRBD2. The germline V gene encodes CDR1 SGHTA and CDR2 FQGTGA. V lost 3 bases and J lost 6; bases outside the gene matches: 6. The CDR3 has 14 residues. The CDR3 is CASSLSGRTSEQYF. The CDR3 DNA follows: TGTGCCAGCAGCTTGAGCGGGAGGACTTCCGAGCAGTACTTC.

The CDR3 coding sequence is TGCGCCAGCAGCCGGAGACTAGCGGGAGGAAACACCGGGGAGCTGTTTTTT. It translates to CASSRRLAGGNTGELFF. The V and J genes are TRBV5-1 and TRBJ2-2; 13 positions match TRBD2. There are 17 residues in the CDR3. Germline V lookup: CDR1 SGHRS, CDR2 YFSETQ. Germline trimming cut 4 bases from V and 2 bases from J; bases unmatched to any gene: 5.

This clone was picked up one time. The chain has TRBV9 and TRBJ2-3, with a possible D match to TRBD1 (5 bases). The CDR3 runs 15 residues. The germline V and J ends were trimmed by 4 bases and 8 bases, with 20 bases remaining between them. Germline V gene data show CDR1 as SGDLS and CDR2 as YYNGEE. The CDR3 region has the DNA TGTGCCAGCAGCCCAGGGTCTACAAGCGAAAGTACGCAGTATTTT. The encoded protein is CASSPGSTSESTQYF.

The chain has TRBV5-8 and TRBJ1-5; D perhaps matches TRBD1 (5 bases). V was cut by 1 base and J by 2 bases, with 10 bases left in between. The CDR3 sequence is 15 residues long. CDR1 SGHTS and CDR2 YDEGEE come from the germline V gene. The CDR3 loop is CASSLRGGGNQPQHF. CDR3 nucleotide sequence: TGTGCCAGCAGCTTGAGGGGTGGGGGCAATCAGCCCCAGCATTTT.

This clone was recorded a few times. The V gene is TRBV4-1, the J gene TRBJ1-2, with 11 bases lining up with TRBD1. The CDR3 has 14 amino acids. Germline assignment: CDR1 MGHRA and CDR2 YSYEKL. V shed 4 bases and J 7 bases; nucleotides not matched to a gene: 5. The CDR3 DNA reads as TGCGCCAGCAGCCCCCGGGACAGGGGGTCTGGCTACACCTTC. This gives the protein CASSPRDRGSGYTF.

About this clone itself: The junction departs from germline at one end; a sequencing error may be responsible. The CDR3 DNA sequence: TGTGCCAGCAGCTTCGGGCTTTGGGGACTAATATTC. This codes for CASSFGLWGLIF. The chain links TRBV7-8 to TRBJ2-4, with 7 bases matching TRBD2. The CDR3 loop spans 12 amino acids. Per germline, CDR1 SGHVS and CDR2 FQNEAQ.

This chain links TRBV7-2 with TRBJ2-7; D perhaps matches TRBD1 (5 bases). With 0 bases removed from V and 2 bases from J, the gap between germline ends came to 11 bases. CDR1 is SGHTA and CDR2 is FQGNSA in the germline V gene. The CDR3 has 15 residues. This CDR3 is CASSLAEAGTYEQYF. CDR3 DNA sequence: TGTGCCAGCAGCTTAGCGGAAGCAGGGACCTACGAGCAGTACTTC.

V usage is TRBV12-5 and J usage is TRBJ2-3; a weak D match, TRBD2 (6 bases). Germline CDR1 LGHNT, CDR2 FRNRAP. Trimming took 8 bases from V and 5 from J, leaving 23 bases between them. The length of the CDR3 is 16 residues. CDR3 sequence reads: CASSPGSGLRVDTQYF. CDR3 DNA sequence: TGTGCTAGTTCTCCCGGTTCGGGACTGCGCGTAGATACGCAGTATTTT.

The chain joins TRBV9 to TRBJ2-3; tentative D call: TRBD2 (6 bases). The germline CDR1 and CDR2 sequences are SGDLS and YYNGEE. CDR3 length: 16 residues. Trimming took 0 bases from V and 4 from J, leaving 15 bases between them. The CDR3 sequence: CASSVVPGWGADTQYF. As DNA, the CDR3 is TGTGCCAGCAGCGTAGTCCCCGGTTGGGGGGCAGATACGCAGTATTTT.

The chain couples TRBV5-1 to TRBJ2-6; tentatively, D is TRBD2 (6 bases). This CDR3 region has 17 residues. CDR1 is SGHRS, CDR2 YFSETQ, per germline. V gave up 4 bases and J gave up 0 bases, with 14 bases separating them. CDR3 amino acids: CASSPFSGGSGANVLTF. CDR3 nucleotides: TGCGCCAGCAGCCCGTTTTCCGGGGGCTCTGGGGCCAACGTCCTGACTTTC. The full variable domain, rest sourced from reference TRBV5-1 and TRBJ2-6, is KAGVTQTPRYLIKTRGQQVTLSCSPISGHRSVSWYQQTPGQGLQFLFEYFSETQRNKGNFPGRFSGRQFSNSRSEMNVSTLELGDSALYLCASSPFSGGSGANVLTFGAGSRLTVL.

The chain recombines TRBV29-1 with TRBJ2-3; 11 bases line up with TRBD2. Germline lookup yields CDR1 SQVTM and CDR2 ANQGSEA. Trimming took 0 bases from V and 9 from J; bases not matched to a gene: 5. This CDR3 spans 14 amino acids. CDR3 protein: CSVEDPLAGATQYF. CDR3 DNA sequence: TGCAGCGTTGAAGACCCACTAGCGGGGGCGACGCAGTATTTT.

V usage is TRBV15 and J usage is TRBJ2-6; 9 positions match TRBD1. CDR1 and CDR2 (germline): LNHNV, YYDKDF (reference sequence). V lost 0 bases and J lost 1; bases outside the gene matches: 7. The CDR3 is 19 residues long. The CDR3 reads CATSRDLGQGVSGANVLTF. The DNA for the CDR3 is TGTGCCACCAGCAGAGATTTGGGACAGGGTGTATCTGGGGCCAACGTCCTGACTTTC.

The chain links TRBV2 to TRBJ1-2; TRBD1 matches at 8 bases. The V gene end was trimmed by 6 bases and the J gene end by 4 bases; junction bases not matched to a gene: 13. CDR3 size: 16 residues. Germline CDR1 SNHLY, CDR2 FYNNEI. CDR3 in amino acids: CASRLSQGAGSYGYTF. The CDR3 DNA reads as TGTGCCAGCAGACTTAGTCAGGGGGCAGGCTCCTATGGCTACACCTTC.